The 29 T cell receptor beta chains below were found in one sample sequenced in a study of CD8 T cells in ankylosing spondylitis. TCRdb reprocessed the 5' RACE reads via MiXCR and lists one record per CDR3 protein. The table includes a few hundred thousand distinct CDR3 sequences, less than 25% detected once. The sample was blood, either unsorted or a sorted T cell fraction (not recorded which). The receptors were sampled from a female donor with ankylosing spondylitis or in good health (not recorded which).

The genes are TRBV29-1 and TRBJ2-7; a weak D match, TRBD2 (8 bases). V was clipped by 8 bases and J by 1 base, with 15 bases between them. CDR3 size: 13 residues. Germline assignment: CDR1 SQVTM and CDR2 ANQGSEA. The CDR3 DNA sequence: TGCAGCTTGCGGGGGGACAGTTCCTACGAGCAGTACTTC. It codes for CSLRGDSSYEQYF.

This sequence joins TRBV18 and TRBJ2-7; tentative D call: TRBD1 (5 bases). The CDR3 extends over 15 amino acids. Trimming left V 3 bases short and J 6 bases short, with 18 bases between. The germline gives CDR1 KGHSH, CDR2 LQKENI. In DNA, the CDR3 is TGTGCCAGCTCACCTAGGGGCAATCTGAATGGCGAGCAGTACTTC. Translation gives CASSPRGNLNGEQYF.

This clonotype was seen ten or more times. The chain is built from TRBV6-2 or TRBV6-3 and TRBJ2-1; D gene unclear. Trimming took 0 bases from V and 8 from J, leaving 2 bases between them. Germline V gene lookup returns CDR1 MNHEY and CDR2 SVGEGT. This CDR3 has 11 amino acids. In DNA form, the CDR3 reads TGTGCCAGCAGTTACTCGTATGAGCAGTTCTTC. Translation: CASSYSYEQFF.

The genes are TRBV7-2 and TRBJ2-7; D unclear. V gave up 1 base and J gave up 2 bases, with 9 bases separating them. Germline CDR1 is SGHTA and CDR2 is FQGNSA. The CDR3 covers 14 residues. The CDR3 coding sequence is TGTGCCAGCAGCTTAGGGCACACCACCTACGAGCAGTACTTC. Its protein product is CASSLGHTTYEQYF.

The chain joins TRBV6-1 to TRBJ2-3, with D tentatively TRBD2 (5 bases). The germline gives CDR1 MNHNS, CDR2 SASEGT. This CDR3 is 14 amino acids long. V lost 10 bases and J lost 1, with 15 bases in between. CDR3 residues: CATGGLPGTDTQYF. The CDR3 DNA is TGTGCCACCGGAGGTCTCCCTGGCACAGATACGCAGTATTTT.

The V and J genes are TRBV10-3 and TRBJ2-7, with TRBD1 matching 10 bases. With 8 bases clipped from V and 5 bases from J, the junction kept 9 bases outside the gene matches. The CDR3 covers 14 residues. The germline V gene has CDR1 ENHRY and CDR2 SYGVKD. This CDR3 reads CAIRRDRGTNEQYF. CDR3 bases: TGTGCCATCCGGCGGGACAGGGGAACGAACGAGCAGTACTTC.

This clonotype was detected only a few times. The chain has TRBV20-1 and TRBJ2-3, with 8 bases aligning to TRBD1. The CDR3 runs to 13 residues. Germline values: CDR1 DFQATT, CDR2 SNEGSKA (reference sequence). Unmatched junction bases numbered 11, after V lost 6 bases and J lost 9 bases. The CDR3 is CSAYPQGVGTQYF. CDR3 in DNA: TGCAGTGCCTATCCACAGGGGGTGGGGACGCAGTATTTT.

The V and J genes are TRBV29-1 and TRBJ1-1; TRBD1 aligns across 8 bases. After removal of 7 bases from V and 1 base from J, the junction contained 2 bases not matched to a gene. The CDR3 totals 12 residues. Germline V CDR1 and CDR2: SQVTM, ANQGSEA. Here the CDR3 reads CSGQGQNTEAFF. The CDR3 DNA reads TGCAGCGGACAGGGGCAGAACACTGAAGCTTTCTTT.

The genes are TRBV10-3 and TRBJ1-5; weak D call: TRBD1 (5 bases). The V gene's germline CDR1 is ENHRY and CDR2 SYGVKD. The CDR3 extends over 13 amino acids. V was pared by 10 bases and J by 6 bases, with 16 bases between. Written as DNA, the CDR3 is TGTGCCACCGGGGACCCAGGGACTCAGCCCCAGCATTTT. Translating it yields CATGDPGTQPQHF.

This clonotype was seen more than once but under ten times. This sequence joins TRBV6-4 and TRBJ1-2; D call uncertain. CDR1 is MRHNA, CDR2 SNTAGT, per germline. CDR3 size: 10 residues. Trimming left V 6 bases short and J 5 bases short, with 4 bases between. The DNA of the CDR3 is TGTGCCAGCAGGGAGTATGGCTACACCTTC. Translation gives CASREYGYTF.

The chain links TRBV20-1 to TRBJ1-5; TRBD1 might be the D (5 bases). Germline V gives CDR1 DFQATT, CDR2 SNEGSKA (reference sequence). Trimming took off 6 bases at V and 3 bases at J, with 12 bases between the two ends. The CDR3 has 13 amino acids. The chain's CDR3 is CSANQGPNQPQHF. The CDR3 nucleotides are TGCAGTGCCAATCAGGGACCCAATCAGCCCCAGCATTTT.

The rearrangement joins TRBV3-1 to TRBJ2-1, with D possibly matching TRBD2 (6 bases). CDR3 length: 12 residues. Looked up from germline, CDR1 is LGHDT and CDR2 is YNNKEL (reference sequence). The ends were cut back, 8 bases at V and 7 bases at J, with 12 bases in the middle. CDR3 region: CASGVAENEQFF. For the CDR3, the DNA is TGTGCCAGCGGGGTAGCGGAGAATGAGCAGTTCTTC.

This clonotype has ten or more counts. V gene TRBV27 combines with J gene TRBJ2-1; D not resolved. Germline assignment: CDR1 MNHEY and CDR2 SMNVEV (reference sequence). The length of the CDR3 is 12 residues. V lost 4 bases and J 6 bases, leaving 7 bases between the germline ends. The CDR3 loop is CASSSRRNEQFF. In nucleotides, the CDR3 is TGTGCCAGCAGTTCCCGACGCAATGAGCAGTTCTTC.

This clonotype was recorded at least ten times. The chain uses TRBV12-3 or TRBV12-4 and TRBJ2-5; D uncertain. CDR3 length: 14 amino acids. V shed 6 bases and J shed 3 bases, with 14 bases lying between them. The chain's CDR3 is CASSPVPLEETQYF. Written as DNA, the CDR3 is TGTGCCAGCAGCCCCGTCCCCTTAGAAGAGACCCAGTACTTC.

This clonotype occurred a few times. Here the CDR3 reads CASSKQWQGTDTQYF. CDR3 bases: TGTGCCAGCAGTAAACAGTGGCAAGGCACAGATACGCAGTATTTT. This chain connects TRBV27 to TRBJ2-3; D not certain. V lost 5 bases and J lost 1, with 13 bases in between. The CDR3 covers 15 residues. Germline values: CDR1 MNHEY, CDR2 SMNVEV (reference sequence).

This clonotype was detected ten times or more. The rearrangement joins TRBV12-3 or TRBV12-4 to TRBJ2-7; TRBD1 matches 8 bases. Trimming removed 10 bases from V and 6 bases from J; junction bases left unmatched: 5. CDR3 length: 11 residues. CDR3 nucleotide sequence: TGTGCCACCGCGACAGGGGCCGAGCAGTACTTC. This translates into CATATGAEQYF.

Ten or more counts support this clonotype. This chain connects TRBV12-3 or TRBV12-4 to TRBJ1-2; D call uncertain. The V end lost 5 bases, the J end lost 3 bases, and 7 bases lay between the germline ends. The CDR3 spans 12 residues. The CDR3 DNA sequence: TGTGCCAGCAGTAACACCTACTATGGCTACACCTTC. As protein: CASSNTYYGYTF.

Only a few counts were recorded for this clonotype. This chain connects TRBV18 to TRBJ1-5; D ambiguous. Trimming cost V 1 base and J 4 bases, with 5 bases left between them. The CDR3 spans 13 residues. Germline V CDR1 and CDR2: KGHSH, LQKENI. CDR3 sequence: CASSPQTNQPQHF. The CDR3 coding sequence is TGTGCCAGCTCACCACAGACAAATCAGCCCCAGCATTTT.

This clonotype came up a few times. The V gene is TRBV28, the J gene TRBJ1-2; 7 bases line up with TRBD1. Trimming took 5 bases from V and 4 from J; bases not matched to a gene: 7. CDR3 length: 14 amino acids. Per germline, CDR1 MDHEN and CDR2 SYDVKM. The CDR3 spells CASSRTGETYGYTF. The CDR3, as DNA: TGTGCCAGCAGTCGGACAGGCGAAACCTATGGCTACACCTTC.

This clonotype was detected only once. The chain joins TRBV20-1 to TRBJ2-5; 9 nucleotides align to TRBD2. V shed 6 bases, J shed 3 bases, and the junction held 8 bases outside the gene matches. This CDR3 contains 14 residues. Germline CDR1 reads DFQATT; CDR2 reads SNEGSKA (reference sequence). CDR3 sequence reads: CSAQPGLAEETQYF. As DNA, the CDR3 is TGCAGTGCCCAGCCGGGACTAGCAGAAGAGACCCAGTACTTC.

The table lists this clonotype with a count of one. This chain uses TRBV23-1 with TRBJ2-6, with 9 bases aligning to TRBD1. TRBV23-1 counts as an open reading frame of uncertain function. CDR3 length equals 22 residues. V lost 2 bases to trimming and J lost 3 bases; unmatched junction nucleotides: 20. CDR3 DNA: TGCGCCAGCAGTCAAAAGCCCCCGGGACAGGGTGGAATAGGAGTTGGGGCCAACGTCCTGACTTTC. Translation gives CASSQKPPGQGGIGVGANVLTF.

Concerning this clonotype: Germline is not matched at one junction end, which may reflect a read error. The chain is built from TRBV6-6 and TRBJ1-4, with a weak D call TRBD1 (5 bases). Germline assignment: CDR1 MNHNY and CDR2 SVGAGI (reference sequence). This CDR3 is 11 amino acids long. The CDR3 nucleotides are TGTTCCAGCAGCTGGGGCGAAAAACTGTTTTTT. Amino acid sequence: CSSSWGEKLFF.

At least ten counts were recorded for this clonotype. J is TRBJ1-2 and V is TRBV28; D remains unclear. Germline CDR1 reads MDHEN; CDR2 reads SYDVKM. The CDR3 runs to 11 residues. The V end was cut by 6 bases, the J end by 2 bases, with 4 bases between. CDR3 amino acids: CASRRNYGYTF. CDR3 DNA sequence: TGTGCCAGCAGGCGAAACTATGGCTACACCTTC.

This sequence joins TRBV6-2 or TRBV6-3 and TRBJ2-1; D is possibly TRBD2 (7 bases). The germline gives CDR1 MNHEY, CDR2 SVGEGT. V was cut by 2 bases and J by 0 bases, with 11 bases left in between. The CDR3 totals 16 residues. The CDR3 spells CASSYGGASSYNEQFF. CDR3 nucleotide sequence: TGTGCCAGCAGTTACGGGGGGGCTAGCTCCTACAATGAGCAGTTCTTC.

This clonotype was seen a handful of times. The rearrangement joins TRBV2 to TRBJ2-7; no clear D gene. V lost 2 bases and J 4 bases, leaving 6 bases between the germline ends. The CDR3 consists of 12 residues. Germline V gene sequence: CDR1 SNHLY, CDR2 FYNNEI. Written as DNA, the CDR3 is TGTGCCAGCAGTGAAATCACGTACGAGCAGTACTTC. It specifies CASSEITYEQYF.

This clonotype was seen only a few times. The chain uses TRBV2 and TRBJ2-5; possibly TRBD1 for D (6 bases). Per germline, CDR1 SNHLY and CDR2 FYNNEI. V was pared by 2 bases and J by 6 bases, with 16 bases between. The CDR3 consists of 15 residues. The CDR3 sequence is CASSESFRQGKTQYF. As DNA, the CDR3 is TGTGCCAGCAGTGAAAGTTTCCGGCAGGGGAAGACCCAGTACTTC. The complete variable domain, with remaining parts taken from reference TRBV2 and TRBJ2-5, reads EPEVTQTPSHQVTQMGQEVILRCVPISNHLYFYWYRQILGQKVEFLVSFYNNEISEKSEIFDDQFSVERPDGSNFTLKIRSTKLEDSAMYFCASSESFRQGKTQYFGPGTRLLVL.

This clonotype has a count of ten or more. The chain joins TRBV5-1 to TRBJ2-3; tentatively, D is TRBD2 (6 bases). Germline V CDR1 and CDR2: SGHRS, YFSETQ. The CDR3 is made up of 13 amino acids. V was trimmed by 7 bases and J by 8 bases, leaving 17 bases between them. The CDR3 bases are TGCGCCAGCCGGACTACACCGCAGGGTACGCAGTATTTT. This codes for CASRTTPQGTQYF.

This clonotype was seen ten or more times. The rearrangement uses TRBV29-1 and TRBJ1-1, with TRBD1 matching over 7 bases. This CDR3 contains 14 residues. Per the germline V gene, CDR1 is SQVTM and CDR2 is ANQGSEA. V dropped 4 bases and J dropped 1; count of bases not matched to a gene: 6. The CDR3: CSVVGTATNTEAFF. DNA of the CDR3: TGCAGCGTTGTCGGGACAGCCACGAACACTGAAGCTTTCTTT.

The chain uses TRBV6-5 and TRBJ2-1, with D unresolved. The CDR3 runs to 17 residues. Germline V CDR1 and CDR2: MNHEY, SVGAGI. The V and J ends lost 1 base and 5 bases respectively, with 18 bases between them. The CDR3: CASSYLPPTHRHNEQFF. CDR3 bases: TGTGCCAGCAGTTACTTGCCACCAACCCACCGCCACAATGAGCAGTTCTTC.